The rows below give T cell receptor beta chains drawn from one sample of a study of low-dose radiotherapy and immunotherapy resistance in tumors. TCRdb itself ran the reads through MiXCR, one entry per CDR3 protein. The sample yields approximately 90,000 distinct CDR3 sequences, 9.4% seen once. Sequencing was performed on PBMCs, taken before treatment. These receptors all stem from a male donor with prostate cancer. Both conserved end residues are part of each CDR3. The D gene is left open where the match is weak. Clone size is shown for a subset of rows, as once, few, many or a class of expanded clone.

j_gene,abundance,v_gene,d_gene,CDR3aa,CDR3nt
TRBJ2-1,many,TRBV2,.,CASSGSSGRTQVNEQFF,TGTGCCAGCAGTGGATCCAGCGGAAGAACCCAGGTCAATGAGCAGTTCTTC
TRBJ2-7,many,TRBV6-2/TRBV6-3,.,CASIDNRRGGYEQYF,TGTGCCAGCATCGATAACCGGCGGGGTGGCTACGAGCAGTACTTC
TRBJ2-2,many,TRBV5-1,.,CASSPVGAGELFF,TGCGCCAGCAGCCCAGTGGGGGCCGGGGAGCTGTTTTTT
TRBJ1-5,many,TRBV2,TRBD1,CASSRGTGVVQPQHF,TGTGCCAGCAGCCGCGGGACAGGGGTTGTTCAGCCCCAGCATTTT
TRBJ2-2,many,TRBV29-1,TRBD2,CSSTGEGNTGELFF,TGCAGCTCAACTGGGGAGGGGAACACCGGGGAGCTGTTTTTT
TRBJ2-7,many,TRBV29-1,TRBD1,CSVGQGSYEQYF,TGCAGCGTCGGACAGGGCAGCTACGAGCAGTACTTC
TRBJ1-4,many,TRBV7-2,TRBD1,CASSSRDRGPAATNEKLFF,TGTGCCAGCAGCTCCCGGGACAGGGGGCCCGCGGCAACTAATGAAAAACTGTTTTTT
TRBJ1-6,.,TRBV18,.,CASSPPGLPSPLHF,TGTGCCAGCTCACCACCAGGGCTCCCTTCACCCCTCCACTTT
TRBJ2-1,many,TRBV9,.,CASSVPGSGEQFF,TGTGCCAGCAGCGTTCCGGGGTCGGGGGAGCAGTTCTTC
TRBJ2-7,.,TRBV12-3/TRBV12-4,TRBD1,CASTSVETGIYEQYF,TGTGCCAGCACCTCAGTGGAGACAGGGATCTACGAGCAGTACTTC
TRBJ2-1,many,TRBV9,TRBD2,CASSVAPAGGNEQFF,TGTGCCAGCAGCGTAGCCCCAGCGGGAGGGAATGAGCAGTTCTTC
TRBJ2-1,many,TRBV20-1,TRBD2,CSIPPASGSSNEQFF,TGCAGTATACCCCCGGCTAGCGGGAGTAGCAATGAGCAGTTCTTC
TRBJ2-3,many,TRBV20-1,TRBD2,CSARRLADNTDTQYF,TGCAGTGCTAGAAGGCTAGCGGATAACACAGATACGCAGTATTTT
TRBJ2-1,many,TRBV6-5,TRBD1,CASSYSATGDSYNEQFF,TGTGCCAGCAGTTACTCTGCGACAGGGGATTCCTACAATGAGCAGTTCTTC
TRBJ1-1,many,TRBV29-1,.,CSVSSGGRPFF,TGCAGCGTTTCCTCGGGGGGGAGGCCTTTCTTT
TRBJ1-6,.,TRBV20-1,TRBD1,CSARGKGQHNSPLHF,TGCAGTGCTAGAGGCAAGGGACAGCATAATTCACCCCTCCACTTT
TRBJ2-3,.,TRBV18,TRBD1,CASLLTGSTDTQYF,TGTGCCAGCTTACTGACAGGGAGCACAGATACGCAGTATTTT
TRBJ2-7,many,TRBV7-9,.,CASSLGRGNEQYF,TGTGCCAGCAGCTTAGGGCGAGGGAACGAGCAGTACTTC
TRBJ2-1,.,TRBV12-3/TRBV12-4,.,CASSRGGFYNEQFF,TGTGCCAGCAGCCGAGGGGGATTCTACAATGAGCAGTTCTTC
TRBJ2-1,.,TRBV25-1,.,CASSDFGSSYEQFF,TGTGCCAGCAGTGATTTCGGGAGCTCCTATGAGCAGTTCTTC
TRBJ1-6,many,TRBV6-5,TRBD1,CASRTQTGGGNSPLHF,TGTGCCAGCAGAACACAAACAGGGGGCGGAAATTCACCCCTCCACTTT
TRBJ1-1,few,TRBV28,.,CASTPLGRDTEAFF,TGTGCCAGCACCCCTCTGGGACGGGATACTGAAGCTTTCTTT
TRBJ1-2,few,TRBV28,.,CASSIPGAWGYTF,TGTGCCAGCAGTATCCCCGGGGCGTGGGGCTACACCTTC
TRBJ2-7,many,TRBV7-2,TRBD2,CASSFSAGGREQYF,TGTGCCAGCAGCTTCTCAGCGGGAGGGCGAGAGCAGTACTTC
TRBJ1-6,many,TRBV18,.,CASSPGDNSPLHF,TGTGCCAGCTCACCAGGGGATAATTCACCCCTCCACTTT